This entry is about one T cell receptor (beta chain). This clone has just one count. Its antigen remains unidentified. No much larger clone is present one base from it, and per-base qualities are unavailable. TCRbeta CDR3 regions were amplified from genomic DNA using the immunoSEQ Assay, a bias-controlled multiplex PCR. Regarding the original processing steps: The number of nucleated cells in each sample was estimated from the amplification of reference gene primers within the assay. To quantify the absolute abundance of each unique TCRbeta CDR3 rearrangement, sequence reads were collapsed and filtered. For each sample, productive Simpson clonality was calculated as the square root of Simpson's diversity index across productive rearrangements. The source is immuneACCESS, and TCRdb retained only in-frame sequences with V and J called. Part of the clones is not carried over; for the studies checked, unresolved V genes explain less than half of this, and the remainder is unexplained. The DNA was the basis for D and trimming; V, J and clone size are from that table. The table for this sample lists approximately 220,000 clones; around 82% of them were counted only once. The ten largest clones take up about 4.8% of the sample.

This sample stems from a study of blood T cell repertoires in COVID-19 (TCRdb year 2020). In the study overall: Samples from collaborators originated in the United States, Italy and Spain and spanned both the acute and convalescent phases of COVID-19. The prospective study material was composed of cDNA or gDNA derived from T cells, B-cell-depleted T cells, or PBMCs. The dataset comprised deeply sampled blood TCRbeta repertoires from subjects exposed to, actively infected with, or recovered from COVID-19. A freely available public database, intended as a resource for researchers studying the immune response to SARS-CoV-2, is where the repertoires were released. The samples were drawn from two sources: the first 160 participants of the ongoing ImmuneRACE study, and 1,254 subjects contributed by 6 global collaborators. A de-identified subject ID, COVID-19 status, age in years and sex were almost always included in the sample metadata. Where available, HLA class I and class II types were taken from metadata supplied by the sample provider and were not determined by assay-based typing. What the authors observed across the whole study: The amount of clinical and demographic metadata varied by source and participant and was provided uncurated.

Whole blood was collected in K2EDTA tubes by collaborating institutions according to the institutions' own protocols. For TCRbeta analysis, collaborator samples were shipped as frozen whole blood, as isolated PBMCs, or as DNA extracted from either sample type. Inclusive of the bounding cysteine and phenylalanine, the CDR3 is 14 residues long. Only the CDR3 part of the read is kept: 42 bases, read in frame from the first base. CDR1 is given as SEHNR and CDR2 as FQNEAQ, both from the germline V gene (reference sequence). For this chain, trimming is 3 bases at the V end and 7 bases at the J end, and the number of junction bases without a gene match is 3.

The rearranged segments are TRBV7-9 and TRBJ1-5; 10 junctional bases match TRBD1. Specimen: peripheral blood. The sequence derives from a woman aged 70-85 years with acute or convalescent COVID-19. Read as DNA, the sequence is TGTGCCAGCAGCTTGGGGACAGGGGACCAGCCCCAGCATTTT. Its amino acids are CASSLGTGDQPQHF.